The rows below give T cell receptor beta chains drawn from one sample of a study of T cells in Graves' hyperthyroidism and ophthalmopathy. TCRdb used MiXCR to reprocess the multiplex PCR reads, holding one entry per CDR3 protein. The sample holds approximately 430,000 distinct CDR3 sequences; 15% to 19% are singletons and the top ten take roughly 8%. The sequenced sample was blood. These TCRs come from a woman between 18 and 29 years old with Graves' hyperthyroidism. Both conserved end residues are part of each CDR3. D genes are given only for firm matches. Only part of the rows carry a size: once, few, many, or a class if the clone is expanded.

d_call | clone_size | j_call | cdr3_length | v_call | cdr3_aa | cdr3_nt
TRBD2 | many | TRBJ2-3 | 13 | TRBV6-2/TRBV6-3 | CASRRGGLDTQYF | TGTGCCAGCAGACGGGGGGGCTTGGATACGCAGTATTTT
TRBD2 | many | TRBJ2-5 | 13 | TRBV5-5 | CASTLAVAETQYF | TGTGCCAGCACACTAGCGGTGGCGGAGACCCAGTACTTC
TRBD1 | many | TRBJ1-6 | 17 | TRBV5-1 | CASSLGQGFAGYSPLHF | TGCGCCAGCAGCTTGGGACAGGGGTTTGCCGGCTATTCACCCCTCCACTTT
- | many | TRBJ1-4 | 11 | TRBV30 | CAWRSAEKLFF | TGTGCCTGGAGAAGTGCGGAAAAACTGTTTTTT
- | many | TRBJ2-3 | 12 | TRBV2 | CATRGLTDTQYF | TGTGCCACCAGGGGTTTAACAGATACGCAGTATTTT
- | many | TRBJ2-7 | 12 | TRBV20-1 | CSANSGGLEQYF | TGCAGTGCCAACTCAGGGGGACTGGAGCAGTACTTC
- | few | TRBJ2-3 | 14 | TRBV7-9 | CASSLGWSTDTQYF | TGTGCCAGCAGTTTAGGATGGAGCACAGATACGCAGTATTTT
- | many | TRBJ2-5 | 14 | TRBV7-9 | CASSLGDSLQTQYF | TGTGCCAGCAGCTTAGGGGACTCCTTGCAGACCCAGTACTTC
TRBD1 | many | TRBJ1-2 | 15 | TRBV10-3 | CAISESGTGFYGYTF | TGTGCCATCAGTGAGTCGGGGACAGGGTTTTATGGCTACACCTTC
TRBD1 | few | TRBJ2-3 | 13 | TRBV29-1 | CSGQGAGTDTQYF | TGCAGCGGACAGGGGGCGGGCACAGATACGCAGTATTTT
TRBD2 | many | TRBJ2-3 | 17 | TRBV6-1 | CASSVGSGGASTDTQYF | TGTGCCAGCAGTGTCGGCAGCGGGGGGGCTAGTACAGATACGCAGTATTTT
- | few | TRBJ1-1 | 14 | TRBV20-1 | CGARLRSLNTEAFF | TGCGGTGCTAGATTGAGGTCTCTGAACACTGAAGCTTTCTTT
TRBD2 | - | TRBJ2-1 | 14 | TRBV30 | CAWSALAGYNEQFF | TGTGCCTGGAGTGCCCTAGCGGGTTACAATGAGCAGTTCTTC
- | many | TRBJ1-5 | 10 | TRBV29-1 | CSVSIWPQHF | TGCAGCGTTTCGATCTGGCCCCAGCATTTT
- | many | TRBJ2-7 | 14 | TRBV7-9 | CASSPGRLTYEQYF | TGTGCCAGCAGCCCGGGACGCCTAACCTACGAGCAGTACTTC